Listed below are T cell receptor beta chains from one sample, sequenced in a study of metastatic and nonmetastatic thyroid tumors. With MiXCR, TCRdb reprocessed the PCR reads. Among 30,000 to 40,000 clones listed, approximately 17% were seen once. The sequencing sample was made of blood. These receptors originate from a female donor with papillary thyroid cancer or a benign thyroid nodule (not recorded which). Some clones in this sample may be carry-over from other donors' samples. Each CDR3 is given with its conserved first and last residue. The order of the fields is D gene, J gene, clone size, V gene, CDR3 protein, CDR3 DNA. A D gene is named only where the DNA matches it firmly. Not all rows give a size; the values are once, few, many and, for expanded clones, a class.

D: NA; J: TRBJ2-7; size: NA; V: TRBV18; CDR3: CASSPQRAVSYEQYF; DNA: TGTGCCAGCTCACCACAGAGGGCCGTTTCCTACGAGCAGTACTTC
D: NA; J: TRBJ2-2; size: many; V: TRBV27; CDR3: CASSLYGAGELFF; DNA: TGTGCCAGCAGTTTATACGGAGCCGGGGAGCTGTTTTTT
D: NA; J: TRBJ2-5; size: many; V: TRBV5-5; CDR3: CASSLGGAGTGETQYF; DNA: TGTGCCAGCAGCTTGGGGGGGGCAGGAACGGGCGAGACCCAGTACTTC
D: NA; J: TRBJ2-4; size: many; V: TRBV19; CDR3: CASSVAGPKNIQYF; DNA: TGTGCCAGTAGTGTTGCGGGCCCCAAAAACATTCAGTACTTC
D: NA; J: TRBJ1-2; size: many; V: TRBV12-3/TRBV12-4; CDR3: CASSPGHLANYGYTF; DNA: TGTGCCAGCAGCCCGGGACACCTAGCTAACTATGGCTACACCTTC
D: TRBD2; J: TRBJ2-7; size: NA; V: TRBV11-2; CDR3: CASRFREGTYEQYF; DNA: TGTGCCAGCAGGTTCAGGGAGGGGACCTACGAGCAGTACTTC
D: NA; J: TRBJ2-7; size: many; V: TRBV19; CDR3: CASSAQTGTETYEQYF; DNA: TGTGCCAGTAGTGCCCAAACCGGGACTGAGACCTACGAGCAGTACTTC
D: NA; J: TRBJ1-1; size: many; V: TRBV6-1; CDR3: CASSALGRGGNTEAFF; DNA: TGTGCCAGCAGTGCCCTGGGTCGGGGGGGGAACACTGAAGCTTTCTTT
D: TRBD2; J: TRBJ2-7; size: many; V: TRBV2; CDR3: CASSKTSGRGGGYEQYF; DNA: TGTGCCAGCAGTAAGACTAGCGGGAGAGGGGGCGGCTACGAGCAGTACTTC
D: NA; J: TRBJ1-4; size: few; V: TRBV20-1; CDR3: CSAAAVSNEKLFF; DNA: TGCAGCGCGGCGGCGGTTTCTAATGAAAAACTGTTTTTT
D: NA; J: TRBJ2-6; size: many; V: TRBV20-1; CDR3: CSARDSHSGANVLTF; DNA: TGCAGTGCTAGAGATTCGCACTCTGGGGCCAACGTCCTGACTTTC
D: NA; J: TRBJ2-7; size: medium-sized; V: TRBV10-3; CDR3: CAISESMGSRYEQYF; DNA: TGTGCCATCAGTGAGTCTATGGGTAGTAGATACGAGCAGTACTTC
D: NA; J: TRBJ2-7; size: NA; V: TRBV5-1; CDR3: CASSFDSYEQYF; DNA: TGCGCCAGCAGCTTCGACAGCTACGAGCAGTACTTC
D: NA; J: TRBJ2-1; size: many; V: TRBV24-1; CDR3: CATSDSLGGGYNEQFF; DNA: TGTGCCACCAGTGATTCGCTGGGAGGGGGATACAATGAGCAGTTCTTC
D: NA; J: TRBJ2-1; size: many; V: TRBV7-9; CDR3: CASSLVLDYNEQFF; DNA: TGTGCCAGCAGCTTAGTCCTGGACTACAATGAGCAGTTCTTC
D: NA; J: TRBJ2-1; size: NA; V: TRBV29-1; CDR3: CSVVTRNEQFF; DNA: TGCAGCGTCGTTACAAGGAATGAGCAGTTCTTC
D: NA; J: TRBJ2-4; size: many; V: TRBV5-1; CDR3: CASSPQGGDIQYF; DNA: TGCGCCAGCAGTCCTCAGGGCGGAGACATTCAGTACTTC
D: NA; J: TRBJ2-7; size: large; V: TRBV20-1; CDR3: CSARVENYEQYF; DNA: TGCAGTGCTAGAGTGGAGAACTACGAGCAGTACTTC
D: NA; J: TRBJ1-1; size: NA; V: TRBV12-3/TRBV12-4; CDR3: CARSLEPGKEKTEAFF; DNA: TGTGCCAGAAGTTTAGAGCCAGGAAAAGAGAAAACTGAAGCTTTCTTT
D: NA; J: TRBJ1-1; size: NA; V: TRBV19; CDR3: CPTSGSLDTEAFF; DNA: TGTCCGACTAGTGGGTCGCTGGACACTGAAGCTTTCTTT
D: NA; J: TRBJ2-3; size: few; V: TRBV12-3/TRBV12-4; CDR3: CASRGTVDTQCF; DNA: TGTGCCAGCAGGGGTACGGTAGATACGCAGTGTTTT
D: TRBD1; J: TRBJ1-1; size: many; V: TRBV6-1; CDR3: CASSKTGAMNTEAFF; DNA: TGTGCCAGCAGTAAGACAGGGGCCATGAACACTGAAGCTTTCTTT
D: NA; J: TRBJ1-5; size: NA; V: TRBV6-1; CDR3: CASSRQVNQPQHF; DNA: TGTGCCAGCAGCCGACAGGTCAATCAGCCCCAGCATTTT
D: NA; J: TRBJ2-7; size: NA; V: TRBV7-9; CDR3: CASSMTGTVHEQYF; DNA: TGTGCCAGCAGCATGACAGGGACTGTCCACGAGCAGTACTTC
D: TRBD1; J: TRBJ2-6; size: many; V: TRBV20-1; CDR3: CSVRKQGDNSGANVLTF; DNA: TGCAGTGTTCGTAAACAGGGGGACAACTCTGGGGCCAACGTCCTGACTTTC
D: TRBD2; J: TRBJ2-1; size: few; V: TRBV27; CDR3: CASSLISGYYNEQFF; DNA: TGTGCCAGCAGTTTAATTAGCGGGTACTACAATGAGCAGTTCTTC
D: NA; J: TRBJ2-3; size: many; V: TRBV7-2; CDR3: CASSLGTGSTDTQYF; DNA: TGTGCCAGCAGCTTAGGGACGGGGAGCACAGATACGCAGTATTTT
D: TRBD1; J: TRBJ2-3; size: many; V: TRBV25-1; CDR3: CASSEQDRVTDTQYF; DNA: TGTGCCAGCAGTGAGCAAGACAGGGTAACAGATACGCAGTATTTT